This T cell receptor beta chain comes out of a study of T cell repertoires in cytomegalovirus infection. In the case of this clonotype: The antigen is unknown.

The germline V gene has CDR1 MNHNS and CDR2 SASEGT. V was pared by 3 bases and J by 0 bases, with 10 bases of the junction left unmatched. This CDR3 has 18 amino acids. TCRdb used MiXCR to reprocess the reads, holding one entry per CDR3 protein. The repertoire has fewer than 850,000 distinct CDR3 sequences, just under 30% of them found once; the top ten carry roughly 13%. Study-wide findings and caveats: Carriage of CMV together with the relevant HLA was identifiable through cumulative public TCR beta family frequency.

This sequence was found in a human donor in good health (CMV status not recorded). Some clones in this sample may be carry-over from other donors' samples. The gene calls are TRBV6-1 and TRBJ2-5, with 10 bases identical to TRBD2. Source: cultured CD8+ T cells from PBMCs, taken from culture after CMV antigen stimulation. The DNA of the CDR3 is TGTGCCAGCAGTGAGACCCAGCGGGGGGGCTTGAACCAAGAGACCCAGTACTTC. Translation: CASSETQRGGLNQETQYF.